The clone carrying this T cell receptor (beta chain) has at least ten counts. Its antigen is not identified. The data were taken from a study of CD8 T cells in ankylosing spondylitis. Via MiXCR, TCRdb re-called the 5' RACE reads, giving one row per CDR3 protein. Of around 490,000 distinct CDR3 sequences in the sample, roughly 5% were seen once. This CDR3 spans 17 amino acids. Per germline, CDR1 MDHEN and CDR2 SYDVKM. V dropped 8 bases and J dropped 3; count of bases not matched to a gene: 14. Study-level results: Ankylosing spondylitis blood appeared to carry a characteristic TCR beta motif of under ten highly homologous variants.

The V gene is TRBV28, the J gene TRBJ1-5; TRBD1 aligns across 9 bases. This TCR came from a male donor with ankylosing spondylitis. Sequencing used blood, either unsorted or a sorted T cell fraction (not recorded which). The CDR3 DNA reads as TGTGCCAGCGGAGTGACTCTACAGGGGGCTAACAATCAGCCCCAGCATTTT. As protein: CASGVTLQGANNQPQHF.